Listed below are T cell receptor beta chains from one sample, sequenced in a study of blood T cell repertoires in COVID-19. Some clones are missing from TCRdb's copy, which holds only in-frame ones; the method was immunoSEQ multiplex PCR. The table records 200,000 to 300,000 clones, approximately 86% of them present only once. Sequenced material: peripheral blood. These receptors all stem from a man older than 75 with acute or convalescent COVID-19. CDR3s include the opening cysteine and the closing phenylalanine or tryptophan. Fields, in order: V gene, clone size, J gene, D gene, CDR3 DNA, CDR3 protein. D genes are given only for firm matches. Size is stated for part of the rows, as once, few or many counts, or as a class when the clone is expanded.

V: TRBV7-9; size: .; J: TRBJ1-1; D: .; DNA: TGTGCCAGCAGCGATATTTCAGGGGTTATGGCTGAAGCTTTCTTT; CDR3: CASSDISGVMAEAFF
V: TRBV7-3; size: .; J: TRBJ2-2; D: .; DNA: TGTGCCAGCAGCCCCCTGGGAGGCACCGGGGAGCTGTTTTTT; CDR3: CASSPLGGTGELFF
V: TRBV6-6; size: .; J: TRBJ2-5; D: TRBD2; DNA: TGTGCCAGCAGTTTAGCGGGGGCCCAAGAGACCCAGTACTTC; CDR3: CASSLAGAQETQYF
V: TRBV6-2/TRBV6-3; size: .; J: TRBJ1-6; D: TRBD1; DNA: TGTGCCAGCAGCGCGACAGGGTTAGACTCACCCCTCCACTTT; CDR3: CASSATGLDSPLHF
V: TRBV7-2; size: .; J: TRBJ2-5; D: TRBD2; DNA: TGTGCCAGCAGCTCGGGACTAACTTCCCAAGAGACCCAGTACTTC; CDR3: CASSSGLTSQETQYF
V: TRBV12-5; size: .; J: TRBJ1-1; D: TRBD1; DNA: TGTGCTAGTGGTTTCTTGACAGGGGGGAACACTGAAGCTTTCTTT; CDR3: CASGFLTGGNTEAFF
V: TRBV28; size: .; J: TRBJ1-1; D: TRBD1; DNA: TGTGCCAGCAGTACCGGGACAGCCTCCAGGAACACTGAAGCTTTCTTT; CDR3: CASSTGTASRNTEAFF
V: TRBV11-2; size: .; J: TRBJ2-3; D: TRBD2; DNA: TGTGCCAGCAGCTTGGCTAGCGGCGCAGGAGCGCAGTATTTT; CDR3: CASSLASGAGAQYF
V: TRBV11-1; size: .; J: TRBJ1-1; D: .; DNA: TGTGCCAGCAGCTTTAAGCCCGCGAACACTGAAGCTTTCTTT; CDR3: CASSFKPANTEAFF
V: TRBV4-2; size: .; J: TRBJ1-2; D: TRBD1; DNA: TGTGCCAGCAGCCAAGGAGGGGGACAGTCTAACTATGGCTACACCTTC; CDR3: CASSQGGGQSNYGYTF
V: TRBV4-3; size: .; J: TRBJ2-3; D: .; DNA: TGCGCCAGCAGCCAGACGCCGCCGGGTAGCACAGATACGCAGTATTTT; CDR3: CASSQTPPGSTDTQYF
V: TRBV28; size: .; J: TRBJ1-2; D: TRBD1; DNA: TGTGCCAGCAGAACCGGGACAGGGGTCGGCTACACCTTC; CDR3: CASRTGTGVGYTF
V: TRBV9; size: .; J: TRBJ2-7; D: TRBD1; DNA: TGTGCCAGCAGCGCCGGGACAGGTATTTCCGACTACGAGCAGTACTTC; CDR3: CASSAGTGISDYEQYF
V: TRBV4-1; size: .; J: TRBJ1-4; D: .; DNA: TGCGCCAGCAGCACATACGGAGGGGACGGAGAAAAACTGTTTTTT; CDR3: CASSTYGGDGEKLFF
V: TRBV15; size: .; J: TRBJ1-5; D: TRBD1; DNA: TGTGCCACCAGCAGAGATTTGACAGGGAATCAGCCCCAGCATTTT; CDR3: CATSRDLTGNQPQHF
V: TRBV4-3; size: .; J: TRBJ1-1; D: TRBD1; DNA: TGCGCCAGCAGCCAAGAAAGCGCCAGGGGGGTGAACACTGAAGCTTTCTTT; CDR3: CASSQESARGVNTEAFF
V: TRBV11-2; size: once; J: TRBJ2-1; D: TRBD2; DNA: TGTGCCAGCAGCCAGCGGGACGGCGGGAGGGCCTACAATGAGCAGTTCTTC; CDR3: CASSQRDGGRAYNEQFF
V: TRBV19; size: .; J: TRBJ1-5; D: .; DNA: TGTGCCAGTAGTATAGATGGCCAGGGCCATCAGCCCCAGCATTTT; CDR3: CASSIDGQGHQPQHF
V: TRBV6-6; size: .; J: TRBJ1-4; D: .; DNA: TGTGCCAGCACCCGTGCAACTAATGAAAAACTGTTTTTT; CDR3: CASTRATNEKLFF
V: TRBV4-3; size: .; J: TRBJ2-2; D: TRBD2; DNA: TGCGCCAGCAGCCAAGAAGTCGGGCTAGCGGGAGGGTACACCGGGGAGCTGTTTTTT; CDR3: CASSQEVGLAGGYTGELFF
V: TRBV19; size: once; J: TRBJ1-1; D: TRBD1; DNA: TGTGCCAGTAGTAACAGGGGTGATTTTCTGGGGAACACTGAAGCTTTCTTT; CDR3: CASSNRGDFLGNTEAFF
V: TRBV24-1; size: .; J: TRBJ2-4; D: TRBD1; DNA: TGTGCCACCAGGGACAGGCCATGGAAAAACATTCAGTACTTC; CDR3: CATRDRPWKNIQYF
V: TRBV21-1; size: .; J: TRBJ2-3; D: .; DNA: TGTGCCAGCAGCAAAGCAGGCAGGGCCTGCACAGATACGCAGTATTTT; CDR3: CASSKAGRACTDTQYF
V: TRBV3-1/TRBV3-2; size: .; J: TRBJ2-5; D: .; DNA: TGTGCCAGCAGCCGAGCTAGCGAAACACAAGAGACCCAGTACTTC; CDR3: CASSRASETQETQYF
V: TRBV28; size: once; J: TRBJ2-7; D: .; DNA: TGTGCCAGCAGGGCCCAGGTTACCTACGAGCAGTACTTC; CDR3: CASRAQVTYEQYF
V: TRBV4-2; size: .; J: TRBJ1-2; D: TRBD1; DNA: TGTGCCAGCAGCCAAGTCCCGGGACAGGGGCAATCTCCTAACTATGGCTACACCTTC; CDR3: CASSQVPGQGQSPNYGYTF
V: TRBV19; size: .; J: TRBJ2-3; D: .; DNA: TGTGCCAGTACCCTGAACGGCGAGGAATTTGCTTCGCAGTATTTT; CDR3: CASTLNGEEFASQYF
V: TRBV5-1; size: .; J: TRBJ2-7; D: .; DNA: TGCGCCAGCTCCACAGACCCCGGTGCCTCCTACGAGCAGTACTTC; CDR3: CASSTDPGASYEQYF
V: TRBV7-2; size: .; J: TRBJ1-1; D: .; DNA: TGTGCCAGCAGCTCAAGGGGGGGCGCGAACACTGAAGCTTTCTTT; CDR3: CASSSRGGANTEAFF
V: TRBV5-4; size: .; J: TRBJ2-2; D: TRBD1; DNA: TGTGCCAGCAGCTTTGCCGGACAGGGTGGGGTCGGGGAGCTGTTTTTT; CDR3: CASSFAGQGGVGELFF
V: TRBV3-1/TRBV3-2; size: .; J: TRBJ1-5; D: .; DNA: TGTGCCAGCAGAGTACGTAAATCGGACAGAGGAGTTTTACCCCAGCATTTT; CDR3: CASRVRKSDRGVLPQHF
V: TRBV30; size: .; J: TRBJ2-3; D: TRBD2; DNA: TGTGCCTGGACTACTAGGACTAGCGGGAGGGCCTATGGCGCAGATACGCAGTATTTT; CDR3: CAWTTRTSGRAYGADTQYF
V: TRBV6-4; size: .; J: TRBJ2-2; D: TRBD1; DNA: TGTGCCAGCAGTGAACGACAGGGGGCGAACACCGGGGAGCTGTTTTTT; CDR3: CASSERQGANTGELFF
V: TRBV4-2; size: once; J: TRBJ1-6; D: TRBD1; DNA: TGTGCCAGCAGCCAAGGAAAGGGGGCAATCGATAATTCACCCCTCCACTTT; CDR3: CASSQGKGAIDNSPLHF
V: TRBV7-9; size: .; J: TRBJ2-1; D: .; DNA: TGTGCCAGCAGCGGAAGGACATCTCCTTTCTACAATGAGCAGTTCTTC; CDR3: CASSGRTSPFYNEQFF
V: TRBV6-1; size: .; J: TRBJ2-7; D: TRBD1; DNA: TGTGCCAGCAGTGAAAGCATGGGACAGGGGACCTACGAGCAGTACTTC; CDR3: CASSESMGQGTYEQYF
V: TRBV7-2; size: .; J: TRBJ1-1; D: .; DNA: TGTGCCAGCAGCTCACAGGTATTGAACACTGAAGCTTTCTTT; CDR3: CASSSQVLNTEAFF
V: TRBV5-1; size: once; J: TRBJ1-6; D: .; DNA: TGCGCCAGCAGGCCACGGACAGATAATTCACCCCTCCACTTT; CDR3: CASRPRTDNSPLHF
V: TRBV7-9; size: .; J: TRBJ1-5; D: .; DNA: TGTGCCAGCAGCCCTTTGGGGCATAGCAATCAGCCCCAGCATTTT; CDR3: CASSPLGHSNQPQHF
V: TRBV15; size: .; J: TRBJ1-6; D: TRBD1; DNA: TGTGCCACCAGCAGAGATGGGACAGGGGATTCACCCCTCCACTTT; CDR3: CATSRDGTGDSPLHF
V: TRBV6-1; size: .; J: TRBJ1-4; D: .; DNA: TGTGCCAGCAGTGAAGCCTTCCTGAGTTTTGAAAAACTGTTTTTT; CDR3: CASSEAFLSFEKLFF
V: TRBV18; size: .; J: TRBJ2-2; D: .; DNA: TGTGCCAGCTCACCAGCGGGGTCCGGGGAGCTGTTTTTT; CDR3: CASSPAGSGELFF
V: TRBV5-1; size: once; J: TRBJ1-6; D: TRBD1; DNA: TGCGCCAGCAGCCCGGGACAGGGTCGTCATTCACCCCTCCACTTT; CDR3: CASSPGQGRHSPLHF
V: TRBV6-5; size: once; J: TRBJ1-3; D: .; DNA: TGTGCCAGCAGTACCCGACAGCTCTCTGGAAACACCATATATTTT; CDR3: CASSTRQLSGNTIYF
V: TRBV7-2; size: .; J: TRBJ1-2; D: .; DNA: TGTGCCAGCAGCCAGGACACGACCTCCTATGGCTACACCTTC; CDR3: CASSQDTTSYGYTF
V: TRBV12-5; size: .; J: TRBJ1-2; D: TRBD1; DNA: TGTGCTAGTGGTCTTACGACAGGGGCCAACTATGGCTACACCTTC; CDR3: CASGLTTGANYGYTF
V: TRBV7-2; size: .; J: TRBJ1-4; D: TRBD1; DNA: TGTGCCAGCAGCCTAGGACAGGGGGAAGAAAAACTGTTTTTT; CDR3: CASSLGQGEEKLFF
V: TRBV5-4; size: .; J: TRBJ2-7; D: TRBD2; DNA: TGTGCCAGCAGCCCTGCGGGGGTCGAGCAGTACTTC; CDR3: CASSPAGVEQYF
V: TRBV5-1; size: once; J: TRBJ2-7; D: TRBD1; DNA: TGCGCCAGCAGCGAACAGACAGGGGGCTACGAGCAGTACTTC; CDR3: CASSEQTGGYEQYF
V: TRBV19; size: once; J: TRBJ1-4; D: .; DNA: TGTGCCAGTAGTATCCTACAGGGCCTTAATGAAAAACTGTTTTTT; CDR3: CASSILQGLNEKLFF
V: TRBV5-1; size: .; J: TRBJ2-7; D: TRBD2; DNA: TGCGCCAGTACCCTAGCGGGGGGTACCTCCTACGAGCAGTACTTC; CDR3: CASTLAGGTSYEQYF
V: TRBV19; size: .; J: TRBJ2-4; D: .; DNA: TGTGCCAGTAGTATCTTAATGGGCCAGGACATTCAGTACTTC; CDR3: CASSILMGQDIQYF
V: TRBV6-1; size: few; J: TRBJ2-7; D: .; DNA: TGTGCCAGCAGTGAGGGGGGACGGCCATACGAGCAGTACTTC; CDR3: CASSEGGRPYEQYF
V: TRBV4-3; size: .; J: TRBJ1-4; D: .; DNA: TGCGCCAGCAGCCAAGGGGGCCGGAATGAAAAACTGTTTTTT; CDR3: CASSQGGRNEKLFF
V: TRBV2; size: .; J: TRBJ2-7; D: .; DNA: TGTGCCACCGAGGGAACCTTCGGATATGGGCAGTACTTC; CDR3: CATEGTFGYGQYF
V: TRBV18; size: .; J: TRBJ1-6; D: .; DNA: TGTGCCAGCTCACGAGCAGCGAGCGGGACAAATTCACCCCTCCACTTT; CDR3: CASSRAASGTNSPLHF